This TCR beta chain was recovered during a study of T-cell memory formation after mild COVID-19. Germline loops: CDR1 SGHRS, CDR2 YFSETQ. V lost 4 bases to trimming and J lost 2 bases, with 15 bases between them. This CDR3 contains 15 residues. MiXCR, applied by TCRdb to the 5' RACE reads, yields one record per CDR3 protein. The sample yields 150,000 to 200,000 distinct CDR3 sequences, roughly 31% seen once. The clonotype was recovered from an adult woman who had mild COVID-19 (a few samples of this study predate the infection). Cell type and time point are not known. Material: PBMCs or a T cell subset sorted from them (not recorded which). This chain joins TRBV5-1 and TRBJ2-5, with a tentative D call TRBD1 (6 bases). As DNA, the CDR3 is TGCGCCAGCAGCCTCAATCCCGGACAGCAAGAGACCCAGTACTTC. Encoded protein: CASSLNPGQQETQYF.